This T cell receptor (beta chain) was identified in a study of shared clonotypes between healthy human individuals. About the research overall: A donor's plate count was three for CD4 naive and three for CD4 memory; CD8 naive had two and CD8 memory one. Study results and caveats: For naive CD4 cells, roughly 4.6% of clonotypes were shared across a handful of donors. Large sequencing depth failed to make sorted-subset sequencing complete, rarefaction showed.

Partitioning of CD4+ cells yielded a CD45RA+ naive subset and a CD45RA-negative memory subset. For this clone: Its antigen is not identified.

Libraries were prepared by immunoSEQ multiplex PCR; TCRdb keeps only in-frame clonotypes and omits some of them. Of approximately 940,000 clones in the sample, 70% to 85% were seen once. The V and J ends lost 6 bases and 0 bases respectively, with 18 bases between them. CDR3 length: 16 amino acids. CDR1 and CDR2 (germline): MNHEY, SMNVEV (reference sequence). The sequence came from a man younger than 35 in good health. The V call is TRBV27, the J call TRBJ2-7; D unresolved. The specimen was memory CD4+ T cells sorted from blood. Subset noted: CD45RA-negative fraction. The CDR3 reads CASSRAGPATSYEQYF. The DNA of the CDR3 is TGTGCCAGCAGCCGGGCCGGGCCAGCGACCTCCTACGAGCAGTACTTC.